Below, 19 T cell receptor beta chains from the same sample are listed, as sequenced in a study of blood T cell repertoires in COVID-19. Assay: immunoSEQ multiplex PCR; the TCRdb copy retains only in-frame clones and omits some. Here the sample spans 59,000 or so clones, roughly 93% being singletons. Sequencing input: peripheral blood. The receptors come from a human donor in a cohort sampled during active COVID-19.

This sequence joins TRBV3-1 (or the pseudogene TRBV3-2) and TRBJ1-2, with TRBD1 matching 7 bases. Germline assignment: CDR1 LGHDT and CDR2 YNNKEL (reference sequence). The CDR3 spans 14 residues. Trimming removed 5 bases from V and 13 bases from J; junction bases left unmatched: 16. The CDR3: CASSSLGGQAVITF. For the CDR3, the DNA is TGTGCCAGCAGCTCCCTGGGAGGACAGGCAGTTATCACCTTC.

The chain uses TRBV19 and TRBJ1-5; D is possibly TRBD1 (6 bases). The CDR3 loop spans 14 amino acids. Germline CDR1 is LNHDA and CDR2 is SQIVND (reference sequence). V was shortened by 6 bases and J by 4 bases, with 13 bases between the two germline ends. The CDR3 coding sequence is TGTGCCAGTAGACAAACAGGGTTTAATCAGCCCCAGCATTTT. Translated, it gives CASRQTGFNQPQHF.

The CDR3 DNA is TGTGCCAGCAACCCGACAGGGTTTGGCGACTATGGCTACACCTTC. Residues: CASNPTGFGDYGYTF. This chain links TRBV6-4 with TRBJ1-2, with 7 bases identical to TRBD1. Germline V gene sequence: CDR1 MRHNA, CDR2 SNTAGT. Losses at the gene ends were 7 bases for V and 3 bases for J; bases not matched to a gene: 11. CDR3 length: 15 amino acids.

The gene calls are TRBV11-2 and TRBJ2-3, with a possible D match to TRBD1 (5 bases). V lost 6 bases and J lost 0, with 10 bases in between. The V gene's germline CDR1 is SGHAT and CDR2 FQNNGV. The CDR3 runs to 14 residues. The CDR3 sequence: CASRVQASTDTQYF. As DNA, the CDR3 is TGTGCCAGCAGGGTACAGGCCAGCACAGATACGCAGTATTTT.

The rearrangement joins TRBV5-4 to TRBJ2-6, with D unclear. Germline V lookup: CDR1 SGHNT, CDR2 YYREEE (reference sequence). The V end was cut by 4 bases, the J end by 3 bases, with 17 bases between. The CDR3 sequence is 17 residues long. CDR3 sequence reads: CASSEELTGGGANVLTF. The CDR3 nucleotides are TGTGCCAGCAGCGAGGAACTTACTGGTGGTGGGGCCAACGTCCTGACTTTC. Full variable domain (rest looked up from reference TRBV5-4 and TRBJ2-6): ETGVTQSPTHLIKTRGQQVTLRCSSQSGHNTVSWYQQALGQGPQFIFQYYREEENGRGNFPPRFSGLQFPNYSSELNVNALELDDSALYLCASSEELTGGGANVLTFGAGSRLTVL.

The chain recombines TRBV28 with TRBJ1-4; D may be TRBD1 (5 bases). The CDR3 runs to 18 residues. V was trimmed by 6 bases and J by 2 bases, leaving 22 bases between them. CDR1 is MDHEN and CDR2 is SYDVKM in the germline V gene. CDR3 DNA sequence: TGTGCCAGCAGCCTTATGGTGGGGCAGATCGGGACTAATGAAAAACTGTTTTTT. Its protein is CASSLMVGQIGTNEKLFF.

The chain has TRBV19 and TRBJ2-3; a weak D match, TRBD1 (5 bases). V was cut by 5 bases and J by 6 bases, with 6 bases left in between. Germline V gene sequence: CDR1 LNHDA, CDR2 SQIVND (reference sequence). CDR3 length: 11 amino acids. In nucleotides, the CDR3 is TGTGCCAGTAGTCCAGGGGATACGCAGTATTTT. Amino acid sequence: CASSPGDTQYF.

The chain carries TRBV4-1 and TRBJ2-5; 7 bases agree with TRBD1. Germline loops: CDR1 MGHRA, CDR2 YSYEKL. V dropped 2 bases and J dropped 5; count of bases not matched to a gene: 11. The CDR3 sequence is 16 residues long. The CDR3 sequence is CASSQTGDRVGETQYF. For the CDR3, the DNA is TGCGCCAGCAGCCAAACCGGAGACAGGGTAGGGGAGACCCAGTACTTC.

The chain is built from TRBV7-9 and TRBJ1-4, with a tentative D call TRBD1 (5 bases). Germline CDR1 is SEHNR and CDR2 is FQNEAQ (reference sequence). The CDR3 spans 16 residues. Trimming cost V 7 bases and J 3 bases, with 18 bases left between them. The CDR3 loop reads CASTTWGREANEKLFF. The CDR3 DNA follows: TGTGCCAGCACCACCTGGGGGAGGGAAGCTAATGAAAAACTGTTTTTT.

In this sample, this clone turned up once. The V call is TRBV16, the J call TRBJ2-7; possibly TRBD1 for D (6 bases). The CDR3 totals 15 residues. Per the germline V gene, CDR1 is KGHSY and CDR2 is FQNENV. Trimming stripped 0 bases from V and 1 base from J, with 10 bases between. The CDR3 DNA reads as TGTGCCAGCAGCCAATCCCAGACAGGTTCCTACGAGCAGTACTTC. It yields the protein CASSQSQTGSYEQYF.

V gene TRBV9 combines with J gene TRBJ1-4; D possibly corresponds to TRBD1 (6 bases). V was pared by 3 bases and J by 5 bases, with 14 bases between. CDR1 and CDR2 (germline): SGDLS, YYNGEE. CDR3 size: 15 residues. The CDR3 here is CASSGSGQNNEKLFF. CDR3 sequence (DNA): TGTGCCAGCAGCGGGTCCGGACAGAACAATGAAAAACTGTTTTTT.

The chain joins TRBV5-1 to TRBJ2-7; D remains unclear. The CDR3 extends over 16 amino acids. Germline V gene sequence: CDR1 SGHRS, CDR2 YFSETQ. Trimming stripped 4 bases from V and 2 bases from J, with 19 bases between. DNA of the CDR3: TGCGCCAGCAGCCCCGAACCGAGGCAAGGCGCCTACGAGCAGTACTTC. Encoded protein: CASSPEPRQGAYEQYF.

V and J are TRBV10-2 and TRBJ2-7, with 9 positions matching TRBD2. This CDR3 region has 13 residues. In germline, CDR1 is WSHSY, CDR2 SAAADI. The V and J ends lost 7 bases and 4 bases, in that order; junction bases with no gene match: 5. CDR3 in DNA: TGCGCCAGCACGGGCGGGAGGGAATACGAGCAGTACTTC. Encoded protein: CASTGGREYEQYF.

This clone has a single count. The gene calls are TRBV10-2 and TRBJ2-2; 10 nucleotides match TRBD2. Germline CDR1 WSHSY, CDR2 SAAADI. V shed 9 bases, J shed 1 base, and the junction held 8 bases outside the gene matches. The CDR3 extends over 16 amino acids. This CDR3 is CARPSGLAENTGELFF. DNA of the CDR3: TGCGCCAGGCCGTCCGGACTAGCGGAGAACACCGGGGAGCTGTTTTTT.

The table lists this clone with a count of one. The chain employs TRBV5-4 and TRBJ2-1; D may be TRBD2 (6 bases). CDR1 is SGHNT, CDR2 YYREEE, per germline (reference sequence). This CDR3 has 16 residues. V was trimmed by 0 bases and J by 0 bases, leaving 10 bases between them. CDR3: CASSLGGDASYNEQFF. As DNA, the CDR3 is TGTGCCAGCAGCTTGGGCGGGGACGCCTCCTACAATGAGCAGTTCTTC.

This CDR3 reads CASSTRTSGIKELFF. Written as DNA, the CDR3 is TGTGCCAGCAGCACCCGGACTAGCGGGATTAAGGAGCTGTTTTTT. The chain links TRBV9 to TRBJ2-2; 12 nucleotides agree with TRBD2. CDR1 SGDLS and CDR2 YYNGEE come from the germline V gene. The CDR3 contains 15 residues. V was pared by 4 bases and J by 10 bases, with 8 bases of the junction left unmatched.

The count of this clone is one. The rearrangement uses TRBV5-4 and TRBJ2-1, with 16 positions matching TRBD2. Germline V gene lookup returns CDR1 SGHNT and CDR2 YYREEE (reference sequence). Trimming removed 3 bases from V and 9 bases from J; junction bases left unmatched: 6. The CDR3 consists of 16 residues. CDR3 in amino acids: CASSSGLAGGWGEQFF. The CDR3 DNA sequence: TGTGCCAGCAGCTCGGGACTAGCGGGAGGGTGGGGTGAGCAGTTCTTC.

This chain links TRBV12-3 or TRBV12-4 with TRBJ2-5; the D gene is possibly TRBD2 (5 bases). The ends were cut back, 1 base at V and 5 bases at J, with 5 bases in the middle. The CDR3 runs to 12 residues. The CDR3 nucleotides read TGTGCCAGCAGTTTAGAGCGGGAGACCCAGTACTTC. This gives the protein CASSLERETQYF.

The chain uses TRBV19 and TRBJ2-3; D might be TRBD2 (6 bases). Trimming took off 5 bases at V and 3 bases at J, with 15 bases between the two ends. CDR1 is LNHDA, CDR2 SQIVND, per germline (reference sequence). The CDR3 is 15 residues long. CDR3 nucleotides: TGTGCCAGTAGTTCGAGCGGGCCGGGGACAGATACGCAGTATTTT. This encodes CASSSSGPGTDTQYF.